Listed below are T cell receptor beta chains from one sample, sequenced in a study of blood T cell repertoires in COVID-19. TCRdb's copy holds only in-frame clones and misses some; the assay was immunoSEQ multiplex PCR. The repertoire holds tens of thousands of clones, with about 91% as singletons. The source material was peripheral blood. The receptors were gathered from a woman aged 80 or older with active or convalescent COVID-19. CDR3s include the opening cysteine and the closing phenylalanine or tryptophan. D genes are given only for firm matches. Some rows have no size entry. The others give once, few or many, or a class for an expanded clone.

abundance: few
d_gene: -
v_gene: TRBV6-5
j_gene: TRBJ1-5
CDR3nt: TGTGCCAGCAGTCCGAGACAGCTTAATCAGCCCCAGCATTTT
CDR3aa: CASSPRQLNQPQHF

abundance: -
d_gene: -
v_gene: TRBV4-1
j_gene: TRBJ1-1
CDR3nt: TGCGCCAGCACCGGGACAAGGGACGCTGAAGCTTTCTTT
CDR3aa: CASTGTRDAEAFF

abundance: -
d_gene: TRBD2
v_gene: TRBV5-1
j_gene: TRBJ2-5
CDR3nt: TGCGCCAGCAGCGGGGGACTAGCGGGTTGGTCCCAAGAGACCCAGTACTTC
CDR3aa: CASSGGLAGWSQETQYF

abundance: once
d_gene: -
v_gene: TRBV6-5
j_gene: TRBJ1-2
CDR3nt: TGTGCCAGCAGTTACTCGAGGGGGGGTGGCTACACCTTC
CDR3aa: CASSYSRGGGYTF

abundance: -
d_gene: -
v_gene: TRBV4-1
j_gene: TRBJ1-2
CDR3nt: TGCGCCAGCAGCCAAGACTCCAGGTTCTATGGCTACACCTTC
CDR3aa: CASSQDSRFYGYTF

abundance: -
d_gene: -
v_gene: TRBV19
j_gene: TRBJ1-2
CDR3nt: TGTGCCAGTAAGGAGGGCCCCGGGGTCTATGGCTACACCTTC
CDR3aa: CASKEGPGVYGYTF

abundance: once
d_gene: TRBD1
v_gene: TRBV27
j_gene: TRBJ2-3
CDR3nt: TGTGCCAGCAGTCCACGGACAGGGAGAACAGATACGCAGTATTTT
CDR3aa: CASSPRTGRTDTQYF

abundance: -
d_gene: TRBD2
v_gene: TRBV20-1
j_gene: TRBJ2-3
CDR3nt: TGCAGTGCCAGGACGGGGGGTACGCAGTATTTT
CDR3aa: CSARTGGTQYF

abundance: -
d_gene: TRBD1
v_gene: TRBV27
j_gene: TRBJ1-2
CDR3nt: TGTGCCAGCAGTCCTCGAGGGGGCGCGTTCTATGGCTACACCTTC
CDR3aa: CASSPRGGAFYGYTF

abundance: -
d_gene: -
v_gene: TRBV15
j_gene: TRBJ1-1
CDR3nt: TGTGCCACCAGCAGAGATCTGGAGCTGAACACTGAAGCTTTCTTT
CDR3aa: CATSRDLELNTEAFF

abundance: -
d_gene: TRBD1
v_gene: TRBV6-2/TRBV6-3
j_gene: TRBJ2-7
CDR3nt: TGTGCCAGCAGTAGCTCCCGAAGGACAGGGGCCCCCTACGAGCAGTACTTC
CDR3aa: CASSSSRRTGAPYEQYF

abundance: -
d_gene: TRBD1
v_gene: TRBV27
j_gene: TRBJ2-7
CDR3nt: TGTGCCAGCAGTGAATACAGGGGCTTGGACTACGAGCAGTACTTC
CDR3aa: CASSEYRGLDYEQYF

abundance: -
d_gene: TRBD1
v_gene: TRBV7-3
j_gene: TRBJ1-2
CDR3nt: TGTGCCAGCAGCTCGGGACAGGGTGGCTACACCTTC
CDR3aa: CASSSGQGGYTF

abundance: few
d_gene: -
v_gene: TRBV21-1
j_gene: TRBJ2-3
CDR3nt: TGTGCCAGCACCACCCAGGGGTTAGCGGGTGAAGATACGCAGTATTTT
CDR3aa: CASTTQGLAGEDTQYF

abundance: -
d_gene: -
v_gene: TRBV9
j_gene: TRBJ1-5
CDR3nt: TGTGCCAGCAGCGCCGGAAGCGATCAGCCCCAGCATTTT
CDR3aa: CASSAGSDQPQHF

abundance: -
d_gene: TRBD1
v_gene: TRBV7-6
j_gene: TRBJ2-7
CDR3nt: TGTGCCAGCAGCTCGGGGGACAGGGGGTTCTACGAGCAGTACTTC
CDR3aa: CASSSGDRGFYEQYF

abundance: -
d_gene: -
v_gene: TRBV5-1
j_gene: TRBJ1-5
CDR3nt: TGCGCCAGCAGCCCGGAGCCACTCAATCAGCCCCAGCATTTT
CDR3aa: CASSPEPLNQPQHF

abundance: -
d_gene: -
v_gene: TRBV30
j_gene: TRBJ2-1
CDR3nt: TGTGCCTGGAGGACCCCCGGGGGTAATGAGCAGTTCTTC
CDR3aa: CAWRTPGGNEQFF

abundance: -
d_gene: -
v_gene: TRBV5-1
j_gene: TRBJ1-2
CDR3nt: TGCGCCAGCAGCCCCGGGGGGGGAGCTCCCAGAGGCTACACCTTC
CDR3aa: CASSPGGGAPRGYTF